The 12 T cell receptor beta chains below come from one sample, sequenced in a study of regulatory T cells in long-lasting Graves disease. Building the TCR beta libraries relied on iRepertoire HTBI primers, and CDR3 regions underwent Arm-PCR. Each CDR3 protein is one row after TCRdb ran MiXCR on the multiplex PCR reads. The repertoire holds about 400,000 distinct CDR3 sequences, with less than 25% as singletons. The time point was: persistent/refractory GD, antithyroid drugs over 5 years with positive TRAb. Scientists built the TCR library using RNA that was extracted from PBMCs. The sample was peripheral blood mononuclear cells (PBMCs), taken when the disease was refractory, from a patient treated with antithyroid drugs. These receptor sequences come from a female donor with Graves disease.

CDR3 sequence reads: CASSYSIKTSGNTIYF. CDR3 in DNA: TGTGCCAGCAGTTACTCGATCAAAACCTCTGGAAACACCATATATTTT. V usage is TRBV6-2 or TRBV6-3 and J usage is TRBJ1-3, with unresolved D. V lost 0 bases and J lost 0, with 9 bases in between. The germline V gene encodes CDR1 MNHEY and CDR2 SVGEGT. This CDR3 is 16 amino acids long.

This clonotype was seen a few times. The CDR3 is CASTLQGVTEAFF. Here the CDR3 DNA reads TGCGCCAGCACCCTTCAAGGGGTCACTGAAGCTTTCTTT. The chain recombines TRBV10-1 with TRBJ1-1; D may be TRBD1 (5 bases). Trimming stripped 7 bases from V and 4 bases from J, with 13 bases between. This CDR3 has 13 amino acids. Germline CDR1 WNHNN, CDR2 SYGVQD (reference sequence).

The chain is built from TRBV30 and TRBJ1-1; no reliable D call. The V gene's germline CDR1 is GTSNPN and CDR2 SVGIG (reference sequence). This CDR3 spans 16 amino acids. The V gene lost 0 bases and the J gene lost 5 bases, with 19 bases spanning the gap. The CDR3 region is CAWSVLLYGEWTEAFF. The CDR3 nucleotides are TGTGCCTGGAGTGTACTATTGTATGGGGAATGGACTGAAGCTTTCTTT.

This clonotype was found many times. CDR3: CASISLQGDAPETQYF. The CDR3 nucleotides are TGTGCCAGCATTTCACTACAGGGGGACGCGCCGGAGACCCAGTACTTC. The rearrangement joins TRBV2 to TRBJ2-5, with TRBD1 matching 8 bases. Unmatched junction bases numbered 15, after V lost 7 bases and J lost 5 bases. This CDR3 is built from 16 residues. CDR1 and CDR2 (germline): SNHLY, FYNNEI.

This clonotype appeared a few times. This could be a read error, since a much larger clone is one nucleotide away. The chain is built from TRBV12-3 or TRBV12-4 and TRBJ1-1, with no clear D. This CDR3 has 12 amino acids. For the CDR3, the DNA is TGTGCCAGCAGTACACCGGGAACTGGAGCTTTCTTT. Translated: CASSTPGTGAFF.

The rearrangement uses TRBV5-1 and TRBJ1-6; 12 nucleotides align to TRBD1. Germline V gives CDR1 SGHRS, CDR2 YFSETQ. With 4 bases clipped from V and 0 bases from J, the junction kept 8 bases outside the gene matches. This CDR3 is 19 amino acids long. The CDR3 loop is CASSTGTGGPSSYNSPLHF. DNA of the CDR3: TGCGCCAGCAGCACCGGGACAGGGGGCCCGAGCTCCTATAATTCACCCCTCCACTTT. The variable domain in full, with the rest retrieved from reference TRBV5-1 and TRBJ1-6, is KAGVTQTPRYLIKTRGQQVTLSCSPISGHRSVSWYQQTPGQGLQFLFEYFSETQRNKGNFPGRFSGRQFSNSRSEMNVSTLELGDSALYLCASSTGTGGPSSYNSPLHFGNGTRLTVT.

This clonotype appeared a single time. The chain uses TRBV4-1 and TRBJ2-2; tentatively, D is TRBD1 (5 bases). CDR3 length: 15 amino acids. CDR1 and CDR2 from the germline V gene are MGHRA and YSYEKL. Trimming pared 1 base from V and 4 bases from J, leaving 10 bases between. The CDR3 protein is CASSQGRVITGELFF. For the CDR3, the DNA is TGCGCCAGCAGCCAAGGCAGGGTGATCACCGGGGAGCTGTTTTTT.

This clonotype appeared many times. V usage is TRBV12-3 or TRBV12-4 and J usage is TRBJ2-7; 8 positions agree with TRBD2. With 6 bases clipped from V and 0 bases from J, the junction kept 4 bases outside the gene matches. The length of the CDR3 is 14 residues. The CDR3, as DNA: TGTGCCAGCAGCCTCGGACTAGCCTCCTACGAGCAGTACTTC. Translated, it gives CASSLGLASYEQYF.

The V call is TRBV12-3 or TRBV12-4, the J call TRBJ1-5; TRBD1 is a possible D gene (6 bases). V lost 3 bases and J lost 6, with 9 bases in between. The CDR3 is 13 amino acids. As DNA, the CDR3 is TGTGCCAGCAGTTTCGAGGGGGGTCAGCCCCAGCATTTT. Protein: CASSFEGGQPQHF.

This clonotype has at least ten counts. The chain links TRBV10-3 to TRBJ2-7; D uncertain. CDR3 length: 13 amino acids. Trimming cost V 4 bases and J 6 bases, with 13 bases left between them. CDR1 and CDR2 from the germline V gene are ENHRY and SYGVKD. DNA for the CDR3: TGTGCCATCAGTGTATCCTCTCTCTCCGAGCAGTACTTC. Translating gives CAISVSSLSEQYF.

This clonotype has more than one count but fewer than ten. The chain is built from TRBV10-3 and TRBJ2-5; weak D call: TRBD2 (5 bases). CDR3 size: 14 residues. Trimming removed 2 bases at V and 5 bases at J, with 12 bases between. Germline V gives CDR1 ENHRY, CDR2 SYGVKD. This CDR3 reads CAISEVAGRETQYF. The DNA for the CDR3 is TGTGCCATCAGTGAGGTGGCGGGCCGGGAGACCCAGTACTTC.

This clonotype was recorded many times. The chain recombines TRBV12-3 or TRBV12-4 with TRBJ2-5, with D possibly TRBD2 on 5 matching bases. The CDR3 contains 15 residues. V dropped 5 bases and J dropped 4 bases, with 17 bases sitting between them. Here the CDR3 DNA reads TGTGCCAGCAGTCAAGCAGGCGGACTCCTAGAGACCCAGTACTTC. Residues: CASSQAGGLLETQYF.